The present T cell receptor beta chain was sequenced within a study of a mutant IDH1 vaccine in newly diagnosed glioma. Study summary: Most patients had received both radiotherapy and temozolomide, the prior options being radiotherapy, temozolomide, or both.

The CDR3 covers 20 residues. From germline, CDR1 is MRHNA and CDR2 SNTAGT. Trimming cost V 4 bases and J 3 bases, with 25 bases left between them. The assay was immunoSEQ multiplex PCR, and TCRdb's table has in-frame clones only and misses some. The data show about 63,000 clones, around 83% seen once. Time point here: baseline, week 1 (first vaccination visit). Documented treatment: pre-vaccination baseline after standard-of-care therapy. The astrocytomas were IDH1-mutant, ATRX-negative, and WHO grade 3 or 4. This receptor was obtained from a young woman with glioma. Some clones in this sample may be carry-over from other donors' samples. The chain is built from TRBV6-4 and TRBJ1-6; D is undetermined. This material consisted of peripheral blood mononuclear cells (PBMCs), taken from a glioma patient treated with radiotherapy, temozolomide or both. The CDR3 is CASSVIGPGRITHYNSPLHF. In DNA, the CDR3 is TGTGCCAGCAGTGTAATAGGGCCCGGGCGCATAACCCACTATAATTCACCCCTCCACTTT.